The clone carrying this T cell receptor (beta chain) came up a few times. Its antigen is not identified. These data belong to a study of T-cell memory formation after mild COVID-19. Overall study: Largely, the TCR clusters proved donor specific.

The CDR3 runs to 17 residues. Germline CDR1 is LGHNA and CDR2 is YNFKEQ. V lost 0 bases to trimming and J lost 4 bases, with 18 bases between them. MiXCR, applied by TCRdb to the 5' RACE reads, yields one record per CDR3 protein. The top ten hold 20% to 25% of the sample, which has under 300,000 distinct CDR3 sequences, roughly 8.2% seen once. General study points: Cross-reactive memory appears to have joined, as suggested by some responding clones showing up in pre-infection memory. Largely, contracting CD4+ clones fell within CM and EM, and contracting CD8+ clones within EMRA.

The TCR originated in a man aged 18-30 years who had mild COVID-19 (a few samples of this study predate the infection). Cell type and time point are not known. V gene TRBV4-2 combines with J gene TRBJ1-2; D is undetermined. Material: PBMCs or a T cell subset sorted from them (not recorded which). CDR3 sequence reads: CASSQDHTGIRSYGYTF. The DNA for the CDR3 is TGTGCCAGCAGCCAAGACCATACTGGGATCAGGTCCTATGGCTACACCTTC.